This T cell receptor (beta chain) was profiled in a study of T cell repertoires in cytomegalovirus infection. About the study: Researchers turned to recently identified HLA-C-restricted CMV epitopes as well as well-studied HLA-B-restricted ones. Based on public TCR beta signatures, there were indications of CMV infection and of a matching HLA type. Findings of the study overall: Identification of carriers of CMV plus the relevant HLA was achieved through cumulative public TCR beta family frequency. Clonotype analysis showed dominance of the ex vivo response by HLA-C-restricted CMV-specific TCR beta clonotypes.

TCRdb reprocessed the reads with MiXCR, giving one entry per CDR3 protein. Of about 920,000 distinct CDR3 sequences in the sample, under 40% were seen once. For this clonotype: What it binds is unknown.

The sequence was obtained from a human donor in good health (CMV status not recorded). Some clones in this sample may be carry-over from other donors' samples. This specimen consisted of cultured CD8+ T cells from PBMCs, obtained from culture after CMV antigen stimulation.

CDR3 sequence: CASSQMRREGTGELFF. CDR3 DNA sequence: TGTGCCAGCAGCCAGATGCGCAGGGAAGGCACCGGGGAGCTGTTTTTT. V gene TRBV3-1 combines with J gene TRBJ2-2, with D perhaps matching TRBD1 (5 bases). Germline CDR1 and CDR2: LGHDT and YNNKEL (reference sequence). V lost 3 bases to trimming and J lost 4 bases, with 15 bases between them. CDR3 length: 16 amino acids.